This is a list of T cell receptor beta chains from one sample in a study of blood T cell repertoires in COVID-19. Here immunoSEQ multiplex PCR was the method, and the copy in TCRdb shows in-frame clones only, minus some. This sample has about 320,000 clones, with about nine tenths found just once. Material: PBMCs or T cells enriched from blood (not recorded which). Source of these receptors: a woman aged 18-35 years who had recovered from COVID-19. The CDR3 runs from the conserved cysteine through the conserved F or W. Fields, in order: CDR3 length, V gene, J gene, D gene, clone size, CDR3 DNA, CDR3 protein. A D gene is named only where the DNA matches it firmly. Not all rows give a size; the values are once, few, many and, for expanded clones, a class.

14	TRBV30	TRBJ1-4	NA	NA	TGTGCCTGGAGTGTATTAACAACTAATGAAAAACTGTTTTTT	CAWSVLTTNEKLFF
15	TRBV6-5	TRBJ2-2	TRBD1	NA	TGTGCCAGCAGTCGGGACAGGGGAAACACCGGGGAGCTGTTTTTT	CASSRDRGNTGELFF
14	TRBV7-6	TRBJ2-7	NA	NA	TGTGCCAGCAGCCCCAACAGGGCAGGGGTCGAGCAGTACTTC	CASSPNRAGVEQYF
14	TRBV30	TRBJ1-3	NA	NA	TGTGCCTGGAGGGGACAACCCTCTGGAAACACCATATATTTT	CAWRGQPSGNTIYF
15	TRBV5-6	TRBJ1-3	TRBD1	NA	TGTGCCAGCAGCTTGGGACCGGGACAGGGAAACACCATATATTTT	CASSLGPGQGNTIYF
12	TRBV28	TRBJ1-4	NA	few	TGTGCCACTACCGCCGGTAATGAAAAACTGTTTTTT	CATTAGNEKLFF
14	TRBV4-1	TRBJ2-5	TRBD2	once	TGCGCCAGCAGCTCCTCTAGCGGTCAAGAGACCCAGTACTTC	CASSSSSGQETQYF
15	TRBV6-2/TRBV6-3	TRBJ1-6	TRBD1	once	TGTGCCAGCAGTTACGCAGACAGGGAGCGTTCACCCCTCCACTTT	CASSYADRERSPLHF
13	TRBV28	TRBJ1-5	NA	few	TGTGCCAGCAGTCCAGGTATAAATCAGCCCCAGCATTTT	CASSPGINQPQHF
14	TRBV29-1	TRBJ2-7	TRBD1	NA	TGCAGCGTTTCCGGGACAGCCACTCTCGACGAGCAGTACTTC	CSVSGTATLDEQYF
16	TRBV11-3	TRBJ1-1	TRBD1	NA	TGTGCCAGCAGCCGCGGACAGGGAGGCCCAAACACTGAAGCTTTCTTT	CASSRGQGGPNTEAFF
17	TRBV4-1	TRBJ1-6	TRBD1	NA	TGCGCCAGCAGCCTCCAAGCGAGGACAGGAGACAATTCACCCCTCCACTTT	CASSLQARTGDNSPLHF
15	TRBV27	TRBJ1-1	TRBD1	NA	TGTGCCAGCAGTTTCGACAGGGGCCCGGGCACTGAAGCTTTCTTT	CASSFDRGPGTEAFF
15	TRBV7-3	TRBJ2-1	TRBD2	NA	TGTGCCAGCAGCTTAAGCGGGGGGGCCGGGATTGAGCAGTTCTTC	CASSLSGGAGIEQFF
15	TRBV15	TRBJ1-5	NA	NA	TGTGCCACCAGCAGAGATTGGCAGGGTAATCAGCCCCAGCATTTT	CATSRDWQGNQPQHF
17	TRBV7-3	TRBJ2-2	TRBD2	NA	TGTGCCAGCAGCTCCCGACTAGCGGGAGTCAACACCGGGGAGCTGTTTTTT	CASSSRLAGVNTGELFF
16	TRBV20-1	TRBJ2-6	NA	NA	TGCAGTGCTAGTAGGGTTGAGGGCCTTCAGGCCAACGTCCTGACTTTC	CSASRVEGLQANVLTF
15	TRBV5-6	TRBJ2-7	NA	NA	TGTGCCAGCAGCTCAGACAGATTGCCTTCCTACGAGCAGTACTTC	CASSSDRLPSYEQYF
13	TRBV11-2	TRBJ1-2	NA	NA	TGTGCCAGCAGCCAACACGAGGGAGTCCGCTACACCTTC	CASSQHEGVRYTF
13	TRBV12-3/TRBV12-4	TRBJ1-1	NA	once	TGTGCCAGCAGTCCTGAAGGGAGGACTGAAGCTTTCTTT	CASSPEGRTEAFF
14	TRBV6-5	TRBJ2-2	NA	few	TGTGCCAGCTCCAGGGGTTGGAGAACCGGGGAGCTGTTTTTT	CASSRGWRTGELFF
14	TRBV5-1	TRBJ2-3	NA	few	TGCGCCAGCACTGTGGCGGGAAGCACAGATACGCAGTATTTT	CASTVAGSTDTQYF
16	TRBV15	TRBJ2-2	TRBD2	NA	TGTGCCACCACGGCGGGGCTAGCGGGTTACACCGGGGAGCTGTTTTTT	CATTAGLAGYTGELFF
15	TRBV10-3	TRBJ1-5	NA	NA	TGTGCCATCAGTGTCGGCCCAGGCGGGGGTCAGCCCCAGCATTTT	CAISVGPGGGQPQHF
17	TRBV28	TRBJ2-2	NA	NA	TGTGCCAGCAGTGGAGGCCCTGGAGGGGGGGGCGCCGGGGAGCTGTTTTTT	CASSGGPGGGGAGELFF
17	TRBV5-1	TRBJ2-3	TRBD1	NA	TGCGCCAGCAGCCTCACCGGGACAGGGGGTGGGTCAGATACGCAGTATTTT	CASSLTGTGGGSDTQYF
18	TRBV2	TRBJ2-1	NA	NA	TGTGCCAGCAGTGAACAAGAGGAAGCCTCCAGCTCCTACAATGAGCAGTTCTTC	CASSEQEEASSSYNEQFF
16	TRBV7-6	TRBJ2-1	TRBD2	NA	TGTGCCAGCAGCCTCCTCGGCGGGGGGAAGTACAATGAGCAGTTCTTC	CASSLLGGGKYNEQFF